Included here is one T cell receptor (beta chain) sequence, with context. The antigen remains undetermined. The sample belongs to a study of cytomegalovirus exposure and HLA in healthy donors. Germline V gene sequence: CDR1 SGHAT, CDR2 FQNNGV. Trimming removed 2 bases from V and 5 bases from J, with 19 bases in between. The CDR3 extends over 16 amino acids. Study-wide points: In an earlier analysis, productive rearrangement rates for most beta V segments clustered near 87% or 30%.

It was with 60 Vbeta and 13 Jbeta primers that the PCR ran. Using immunoSEQ multiplex PCR, the repertoire was profiled, and TCRdb retains in-frame clones only, with some absent. The data show some 76,000 clones, under 80% seen once. The V and J genes are TRBV11-2 and TRBJ2-7, with a tentative D call TRBD2 (6 bases). The receptor's source is a man aged 55 to 70 in good health and CMV-seropositive. What was sequenced was PBMCs. The CDR3 coding sequence is TGTGCCAGCAGCTTAAGGGGACCTCAACGGGGGAACGAGCAGTACTTC. It encodes CASSLRGPQRGNEQYF.